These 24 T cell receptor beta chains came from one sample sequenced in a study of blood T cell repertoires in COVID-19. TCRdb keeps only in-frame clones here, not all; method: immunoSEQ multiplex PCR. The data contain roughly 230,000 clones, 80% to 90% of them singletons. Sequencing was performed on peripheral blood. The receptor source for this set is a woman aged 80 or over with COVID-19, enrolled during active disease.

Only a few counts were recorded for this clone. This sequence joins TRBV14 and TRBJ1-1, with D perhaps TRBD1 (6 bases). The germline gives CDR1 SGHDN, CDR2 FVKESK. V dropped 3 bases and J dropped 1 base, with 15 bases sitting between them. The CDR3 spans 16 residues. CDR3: CASSQMGGGRNTEAFF. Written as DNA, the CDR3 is TGTGCCAGCAGCCAGATGGGGGGGGGCAGGAACACTGAAGCTTTCTTT.

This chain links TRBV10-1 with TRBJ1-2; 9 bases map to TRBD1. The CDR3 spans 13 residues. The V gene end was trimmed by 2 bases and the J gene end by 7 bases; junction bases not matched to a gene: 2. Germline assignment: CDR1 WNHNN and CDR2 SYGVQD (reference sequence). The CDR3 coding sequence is TGCGCCAGCAGTGAGACAGGGGGCAGTGGCTACACCTTC. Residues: CASSETGGSGYTF.

The CDR3 DNA is TGTGCCAGCACCTCTAGGTACACCATATATTTT. Residues: CASTSRYTIYF. V usage is TRBV28 and J usage is TRBJ1-3; D ambiguous. Germline V gives CDR1 MDHEN, CDR2 SYDVKM. This CDR3 is built from 11 residues. Trimming pared 7 bases from V and 8 bases from J, leaving 9 bases between.

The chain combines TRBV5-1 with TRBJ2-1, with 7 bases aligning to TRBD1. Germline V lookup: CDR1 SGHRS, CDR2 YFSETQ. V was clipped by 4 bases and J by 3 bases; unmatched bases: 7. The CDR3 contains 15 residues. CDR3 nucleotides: TGCGCCAGCAGCCCAACCGGGACAGTCTACAATGAGCAGTTCTTC. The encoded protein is CASSPTGTVYNEQFF. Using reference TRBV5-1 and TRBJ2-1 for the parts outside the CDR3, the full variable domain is KAGVTQTPRYLIKTRGQQVTLSCSPISGHRSVSWYQQTPGQGLQFLFEYFSETQRNKGNFPGRFSGRQFSNSRSEMNVSTLELGDSALYLCASSPTGTVYNEQFFGPGTRLTVL.

For the CDR3, the DNA is TGTGCCATCAGTGAGTCGGGACAGGGGTACTATGGCTACACCTTC. Encoded protein: CAISESGQGYYGYTF. The chain links TRBV10-3 to TRBJ1-2, with 10 bases identical to TRBD1. V lost 0 bases to trimming and J lost 3 bases; unmatched junction nucleotides: 1. Germline values: CDR1 ENHRY, CDR2 SYGVKD. The CDR3 has 15 residues.

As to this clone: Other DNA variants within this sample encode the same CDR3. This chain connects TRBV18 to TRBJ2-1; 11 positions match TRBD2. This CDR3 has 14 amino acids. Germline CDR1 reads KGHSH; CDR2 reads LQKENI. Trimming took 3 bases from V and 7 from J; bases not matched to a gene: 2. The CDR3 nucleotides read TGTGCCAGCTCACCTGGGACTAGCGGTAATGAGCAGTTCTTC. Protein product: CASSPGTSGNEQFF.

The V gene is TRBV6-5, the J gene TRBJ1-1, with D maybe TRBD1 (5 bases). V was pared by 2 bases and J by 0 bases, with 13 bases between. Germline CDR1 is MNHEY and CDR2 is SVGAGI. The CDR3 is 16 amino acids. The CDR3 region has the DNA TGTGCCAGCAGTTACGGGGCGGGAACCATGAACACTGAAGCTTTCTTT. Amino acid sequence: CASSYGAGTMNTEAFF.

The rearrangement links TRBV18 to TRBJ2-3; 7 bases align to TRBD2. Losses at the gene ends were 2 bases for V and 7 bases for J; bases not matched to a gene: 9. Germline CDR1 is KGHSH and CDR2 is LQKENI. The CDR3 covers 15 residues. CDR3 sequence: CASSPKEGLVNTQYF. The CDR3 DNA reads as TGTGCCAGCTCACCAAAGGAAGGACTAGTGAATACGCAGTATTTT.

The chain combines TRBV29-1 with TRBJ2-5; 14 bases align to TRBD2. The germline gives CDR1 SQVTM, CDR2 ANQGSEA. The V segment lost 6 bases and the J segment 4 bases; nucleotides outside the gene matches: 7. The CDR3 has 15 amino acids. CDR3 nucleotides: TGCAGCGTCGCTGGGACTAGCGGGGGCACAGAGACCCAGTACTTC. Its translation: CSVAGTSGGTETQYF.

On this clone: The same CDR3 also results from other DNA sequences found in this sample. The chain's CDR3 is CASSPDRNQPQHF. The CDR3 region has the DNA TGTGCCAGCTCCCCGGACAGAAATCAGCCCCAGCATTTT. The chain is built from TRBV18 and TRBJ1-5; D is possibly TRBD1 (6 bases). CDR3 size: 13 residues. V was clipped by 6 bases and J by 4 bases, with 10 bases between them. The germline CDR1 and CDR2 sequences are KGHSH and LQKENI.

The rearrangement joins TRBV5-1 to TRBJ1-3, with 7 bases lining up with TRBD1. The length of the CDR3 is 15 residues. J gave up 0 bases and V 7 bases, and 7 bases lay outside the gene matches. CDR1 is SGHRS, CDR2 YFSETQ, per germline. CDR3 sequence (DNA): TGCGCCAGCTATCCAGGGGACAGCTCTGGAAACACCATATATTTT. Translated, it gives CASYPGDSSGNTIYF.

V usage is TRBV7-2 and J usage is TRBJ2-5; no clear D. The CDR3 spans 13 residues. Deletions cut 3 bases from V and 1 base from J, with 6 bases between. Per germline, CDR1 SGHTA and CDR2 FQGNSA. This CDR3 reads CASSLGSQETQYF. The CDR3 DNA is TGTGCCAGCAGCTTGGGCAGCCAAGAGACCCAGTACTTC.

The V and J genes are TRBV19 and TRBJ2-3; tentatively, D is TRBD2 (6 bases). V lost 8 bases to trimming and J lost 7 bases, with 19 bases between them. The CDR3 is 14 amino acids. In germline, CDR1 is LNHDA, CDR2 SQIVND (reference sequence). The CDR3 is CASQTTRDGNTQYF. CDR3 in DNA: TGTGCCAGTCAAACCACGCGGGACGGAAATACGCAGTATTTT.

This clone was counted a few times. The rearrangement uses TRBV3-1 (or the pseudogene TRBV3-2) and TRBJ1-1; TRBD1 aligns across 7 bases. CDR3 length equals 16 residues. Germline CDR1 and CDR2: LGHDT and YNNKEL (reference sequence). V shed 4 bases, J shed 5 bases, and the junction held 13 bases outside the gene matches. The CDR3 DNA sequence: TGTGCCAGCAGCCCTGAAGGACAGGTATCGGGAACTGAAGCTTTCTTT. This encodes CASSPEGQVSGTEAFF.

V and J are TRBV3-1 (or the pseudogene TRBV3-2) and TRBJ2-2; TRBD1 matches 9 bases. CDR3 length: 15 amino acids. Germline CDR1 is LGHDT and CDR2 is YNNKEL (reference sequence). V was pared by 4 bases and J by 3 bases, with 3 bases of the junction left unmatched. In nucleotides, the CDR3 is TGTGCCAGCAGCCGAGGGGACAGGGACACCGGGGAGCTGTTTTTT. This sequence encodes CASSRGDRDTGELFF.

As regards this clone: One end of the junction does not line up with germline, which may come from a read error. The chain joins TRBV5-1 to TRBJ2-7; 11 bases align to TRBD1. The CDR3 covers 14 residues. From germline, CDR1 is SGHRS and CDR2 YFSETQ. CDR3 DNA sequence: TGCGCCAGCAGCCTCGATTCTCTTGGGACAGGGGGTTGGTTC. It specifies CASSLDSLGTGGWF.

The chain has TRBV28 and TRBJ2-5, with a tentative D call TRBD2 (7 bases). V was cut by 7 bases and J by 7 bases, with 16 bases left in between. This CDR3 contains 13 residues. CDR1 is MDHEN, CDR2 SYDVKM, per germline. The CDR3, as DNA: TGTGCCAGCACCTCGGCGGGGGCCGGGACCCAGTACTTC. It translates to CASTSAGAGTQYF.

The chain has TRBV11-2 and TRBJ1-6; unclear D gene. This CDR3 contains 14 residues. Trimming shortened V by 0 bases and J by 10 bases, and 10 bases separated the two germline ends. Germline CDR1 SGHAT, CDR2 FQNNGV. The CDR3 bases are TGTGCCAGCAGCTTAGAGGGCAGTTTATCACCCCTCCACTTT. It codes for CASSLEGSLSPLHF.

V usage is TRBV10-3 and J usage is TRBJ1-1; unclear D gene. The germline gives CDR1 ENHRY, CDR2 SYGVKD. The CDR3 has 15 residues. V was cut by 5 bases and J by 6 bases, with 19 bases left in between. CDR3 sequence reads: CAISQLGAEVAEAFF. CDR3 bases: TGTGCCATCAGTCAATTGGGAGCAGAGGTGGCTGAAGCTTTCTTT.

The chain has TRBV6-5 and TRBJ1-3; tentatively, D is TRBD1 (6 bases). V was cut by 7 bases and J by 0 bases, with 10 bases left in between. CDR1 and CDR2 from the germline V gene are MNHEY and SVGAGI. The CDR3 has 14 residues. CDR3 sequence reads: CASKEQGSGNTIYF. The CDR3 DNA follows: TGTGCCAGCAAGGAACAGGGCTCTGGAAACACCATATATTTT.

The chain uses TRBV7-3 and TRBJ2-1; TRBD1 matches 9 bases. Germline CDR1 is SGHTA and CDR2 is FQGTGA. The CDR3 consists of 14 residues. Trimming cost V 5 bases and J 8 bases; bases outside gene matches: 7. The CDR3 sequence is CASSPWTGEDEQFF. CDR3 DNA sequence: TGTGCCAGCAGCCCCTGGACAGGGGAGGATGAGCAGTTCTTC.

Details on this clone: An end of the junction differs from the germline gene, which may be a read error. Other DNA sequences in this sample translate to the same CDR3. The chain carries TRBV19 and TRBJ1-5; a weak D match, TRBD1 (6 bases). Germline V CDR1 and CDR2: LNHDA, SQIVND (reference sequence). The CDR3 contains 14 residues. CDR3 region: CASSIGQPNQPQHF. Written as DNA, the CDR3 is TGTGCCAGTAGTATTGGACAGCCAAATCAGCCTCAGCATTTT.

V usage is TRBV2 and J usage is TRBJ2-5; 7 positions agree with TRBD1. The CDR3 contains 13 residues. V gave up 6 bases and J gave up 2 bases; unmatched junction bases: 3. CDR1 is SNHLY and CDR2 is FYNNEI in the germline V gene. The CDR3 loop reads CASRGTVQETQYF. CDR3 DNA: TGTGCCAGCAGGGGGACAGTTCAAGAGACCCAGTACTTC.

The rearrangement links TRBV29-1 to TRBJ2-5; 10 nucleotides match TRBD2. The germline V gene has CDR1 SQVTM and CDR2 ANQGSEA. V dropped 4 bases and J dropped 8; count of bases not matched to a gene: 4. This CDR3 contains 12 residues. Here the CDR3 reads CSVVSSGGTQYF. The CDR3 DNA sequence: TGCAGCGTTGTATCTAGCGGGGGAACCCAGTACTTC.